The 19 T cell receptor beta chains presented below share a single source sample, sequenced in a study of cytotoxic CD8 clonotypes in ibrutinib-treated CLL. Sequencing was performed with immunoSEQ multiplex PCR; in TCRdb, only in-frame clones are kept and a portion is missing. The table includes approximately 200,000 clones, roughly 72% detected once. This material consisted of PBMCs, taken after 24 months of ibrutinib treatment. The origin of the receptors is a human donor with chronic lymphocytic leukemia.

This chain joins TRBV5-1 and TRBJ2-3; D gene unclear. The CDR3 totals 14 residues. Germline values: CDR1 SGHRS, CDR2 YFSETQ. The V gene lost 3 bases and the J gene lost 0 bases, with 8 bases spanning the gap. CDR3 loop: CASSSDPSTDTQYF. The DNA of the CDR3 is TGCGCCAGCAGCTCCGACCCCAGCACAGATACGCAGTATTTT.

CDR3: CASSQGWPGGLNTEAFF. DNA for the CDR3: TGCGCCAGCAGCCAAGGCTGGCCAGGGGGCTTGAACACTGAAGCTTTCTTT. V and J are TRBV4-3 and TRBJ1-1; 8 nucleotides align to TRBD1. The V segment lost 1 base and the J segment 0 bases; nucleotides outside the gene matches: 7. The CDR3 sequence is 17 residues long. Germline CDR1 LGHNA, CDR2 YSLEER.

DNA for the CDR3: TGTGCCAGCAGCTTTTCCAGATTGTTTGGAAACACCATATATTTT. Residues: CASSFSRLFGNTIYF. This chain uses TRBV11-2 with TRBJ1-3, with D hard to call. V lost 3 bases to trimming and J lost 3 bases, with 12 bases between them. The CDR3 has 15 residues. The germline V gene encodes CDR1 SGHAT and CDR2 FQNNGV.

This clone has only one observation. V and J are TRBV7-9 and TRBJ2-1; TRBD1 matches 12 bases. The CDR3 loop spans 15 amino acids. The germline CDR1 and CDR2 sequences are SEHNR and FQNEAQ (reference sequence). Germline trimming cut 5 bases from V and 8 bases from J; bases unmatched to any gene: 7. The CDR3 sequence: CASSRSGQGAHEQFF. The CDR3 bases are TGTGCCAGCAGCCGGTCGGGACAGGGGGCCCATGAGCAGTTCTTC.

This clone showed up just a few times. The rearrangement uses TRBV19 and TRBJ2-6; no clear D gene. The length of the CDR3 is 12 residues. Trimming removed 9 bases from V and 3 bases from J, with 6 bases in between. Germline values: CDR1 LNHDA, CDR2 SQIVND (reference sequence). The CDR3 loop reads CASHLGANVLTF. CDR3 nucleotide sequence: TGTGCCAGCCACCTTGGGGCCAACGTCCTGACTTTC.

The J gene is TRBJ2-7, the V gene TRBV19; D remains unclear. V shed 2 bases and J shed 5 bases, with 13 bases lying between them. The CDR3 contains 14 residues. The germline CDR1 and CDR2 sequences are LNHDA and SQIVND (reference sequence). The CDR3 region has the DNA TGTGCCAGTAGTATAATCGCCCTAGAAGACGAGCAGTACTTC. Its translation: CASSIIALEDEQYF.

Only one count was recorded for this clone. The J gene is TRBJ2-3, the V gene TRBV4-3; D remains unclear. This CDR3 has 13 residues. V lost 4 bases and J lost 1, with 6 bases in between. Germline V gene sequence: CDR1 LGHNA, CDR2 YSLEER. The DNA for the CDR3 is TGCGCCAGCAGCCCCCTAGGCACAGATACGCAGTATTTT. It codes for CASSPLGTDTQYF.

The chain is built from TRBV27 and TRBJ1-5, with D unclear. CDR1 and CDR2 (germline): MNHEY, SMNVEV (reference sequence). The CDR3 has 14 residues. V lost 4 bases, J lost 3 bases, and 10 bases lay in between. This CDR3 reads CASSSADSNQPQHF. CDR3 DNA sequence: TGTGCCAGCAGTTCGGCAGACTCCAATCAGCCCCAGCATTTT.

This clone was counted between two and nine times. J is TRBJ1-1 and V is TRBV4-1; no firm D call. The length of the CDR3 is 13 residues. Germline V gene lookup returns CDR1 MGHRA and CDR2 YSYEKL. V was clipped by 1 base and J by 1 base, with 4 bases between them. CDR3 amino acids: CASSQGRNTEAFF. The CDR3 DNA reads TGCGCCAGCAGCCAAGGAAGGAACACTGAAGCTTTCTTT.

This sequence joins TRBV5-4 and TRBJ2-4, with 9 bases matching TRBD1. The CDR3 is 15 amino acids. J lost 5 bases, V lost 4 bases, and 7 bases had no gene match. The germline V gene has CDR1 SGHNT and CDR2 YYREEE (reference sequence). The CDR3 protein is CASSLPGQGENIQYF. In nucleotides, the CDR3 is TGTGCCAGCAGCCTACCGGGACAGGGAGAAAACATTCAGTACTTC.

The chain couples TRBV2 to TRBJ1-1; tentative D call: TRBD1 (5 bases). CDR1 is SNHLY and CDR2 is FYNNEI in the germline V gene. The CDR3 totals 15 residues. Trimming removed 4 bases from V and 2 bases from J, with 14 bases in between. CDR3 nucleotides: TGTGCCAGCAGTGGACGGGGTCAGGGCAACACTGAAGCTTTCTTT. Protein: CASSGRGQGNTEAFF.

This sequence joins TRBV6-1 and TRBJ1-5; 7 nucleotides match TRBD1. Germline V gene data show CDR1 as MNHNS and CDR2 as SASEGT. The CDR3 consists of 13 residues. Trimming cost V 8 bases and J 9 bases; bases outside gene matches: 10. DNA for the CDR3: TGTGCCAGCGAGACCGGGACAGTGTTGCCCCAGCATTTT. Its protein is CASETGTVLPQHF.

The CDR3 is CASSQVAAGTQYF. The CDR3 region has the DNA TGTGCCAGCAGCCAAGTAGCAGCCGGGACCCAGTACTTC. The chain carries TRBV14 and TRBJ2-5; D is unresolved. This CDR3 spans 13 amino acids. Germline lookup yields CDR1 SGHDN and CDR2 FVKESK. Trimming cost V 1 base and J 7 bases, with 10 bases left between them.

Points on this clone: The identical CDR3 is also encoded by other nucleotide sequences in the sample. This sequence joins TRBV5-4 and TRBJ1-1; D is possibly TRBD1 (5 bases). Germline loops: CDR1 SGHNT, CDR2 YYREEE (reference sequence). The CDR3 runs to 13 residues. V was cut by 5 bases and J by 1 base, with 9 bases left in between. CDR3 loop: CASSLDRNTEAFF. CDR3 nucleotides: TGTGCCAGCAGTCTAGACAGGAACACTGAAGCTTTCTTT.

CDR3 sequence reads: CASSLGLVLTGELFF. CDR3 bases: TGTGCCAGCAGCTTAGGGCTAGTTCTCACCGGGGAGCTGTTTTTT. V is TRBV7-2 and J is TRBJ2-2; D call uncertain. V was trimmed by 1 base and J by 4 bases, leaving 10 bases between them. The CDR3 is made up of 15 amino acids. The germline gives CDR1 SGHTA, CDR2 FQGNSA. Together with reference TRBV7-2 and TRBJ2-2, the CDR3 gives the full variable domain: GAGVSQSPSNKVTEKGKDVELRCDPISGHTALYWYRQSLGQGLEFLIYFQGNSAPDKSGLPSDRFSAERTGGSVSTLTIQRTQQEDSAVYLCASSLGLVLTGELFFGEGSRLTVL.

CDR3 sequence: CAISVQRVETQYF. DNA of the CDR3: TGTGCCATCAGTGTACAAAGGGTGGAGACCCAGTACTTC. The V call is TRBV10-3, the J call TRBJ2-5; no clear D. The V gene lost 4 bases and the J gene lost 5 bases, with 11 bases spanning the gap. CDR1 is ENHRY and CDR2 is SYGVKD in the germline V gene. This CDR3 has 13 residues.

This clone occurred a few times. This chain uses TRBV7-6 with TRBJ2-2; TRBD2 is a possible D gene (5 bases). This CDR3 has 15 residues. Germline values: CDR1 SGHVS, CDR2 FNYEAQ. The V end lost 5 bases, the J end lost 0 bases, and 10 bases lay between the germline ends. CDR3 sequence: CASSPVGANTGELFF. The CDR3 nucleotides read TGTGCCAGCAGCCCGGTGGGAGCGAACACCGGGGAGCTGTTTTTT. The full variable domain, with the rest looked up from reference TRBV7-6 and TRBJ2-2, is GAGVSQSPRYKVTKRGQDVALRCDPISGHVSLYWYRQALGQGPEFLTYFNYEAQQDKSGLPNDRFSAERPEGSISTLTIQRTEQRDSAMYRCASSPVGANTGELFFGEGSRLTVL.

The chain couples TRBV4-1 to TRBJ1-2, with a tentative D call TRBD1 (5 bases). V lost 1 base and J lost 5, with 11 bases in between. Germline values: CDR1 MGHRA, CDR2 YSYEKL. This CDR3 region has 14 residues. The CDR3 DNA reads as TGCGCCAGCAGCCAAGTCCAGGGAAGGTATGGCTACACCTTC. Translated, it gives CASSQVQGRYGYTF.

J is TRBJ1-5 and V is TRBV6-5; TRBD1 is a possible D gene (5 bases). The CDR3 runs 14 residues. Trimming shortened V by 6 bases and J by 3 bases, and 12 bases separated the two germline ends. Germline-derived CDR1 and CDR2 are MNHEY and SVGAGI. The CDR3 sequence: CASRSTGLNQPQHF. Written as DNA, the CDR3 is TGTGCCAGCAGGTCCACAGGCCTCAATCAGCCCCAGCATTTT.